This T cell receptor beta chain was observed in a study of blood T cell repertoires in COVID-19. Study at large: Samples representing acute and convalescent COVID-19 were sourced from the United States, Italy and Spain.

This clone was seen a few times. Enrollees, about 18 to 89 years old, lived in around 23 US areas. Each recovered donor of Cohort 3 presented with two negative PCRs, clearance, or symptom resolution. The data were produced by immunoSEQ multiplex PCR, yet TCRdb's version contains in-frame clones alone and is incomplete. The sample has about 410,000 clones; roughly 91% are singletons. The germline V gene has CDR1 MGHRA and CDR2 YSYEKL. The V segment lost 4 bases and the J segment 5 bases; nucleotides outside the gene matches: 8. This CDR3 spans 15 amino acids. Source material: PBMCs or T cells enriched from blood (not recorded which). This clonotype was sampled from a woman in her twenties or thirties who had recovered from COVID-19. The rearrangement joins TRBV4-1 to TRBJ1-2; TRBD1 aligns across 9 bases. The CDR3 nucleotides are TGCGCCAGCAGCCGCACCGGGACAGGGCAATATGGCTACACCTTC. Amino acid sequence: CASSRTGTGQYGYTF.